The 28 T cell receptor beta chains listed next were all sequenced from one sample in a study of blood T cell repertoires in COVID-19. The data were produced by immunoSEQ multiplex PCR, yet TCRdb's version contains in-frame clones alone and is incomplete. The sample holds 200,000 to 300,000 clones, approximately 91% seen once. Sequenced input: peripheral blood. These receptors all stem from a man aged 25 to 40 with COVID-19, enrolled during active disease.

The V call is TRBV7-9, the J call TRBJ1-3, with TRBD1 matching over 9 bases. CDR3 length: 15 amino acids. The germline CDR1 and CDR2 sequences are SEHNR and FQNEAQ (reference sequence). Trimming took 7 bases from V and 4 from J; bases not matched to a gene: 8. CDR3 sequence: CASISGQGMGNTIYF. Here the CDR3 DNA reads TGTGCCAGCATCTCAGGACAGGGGATGGGAAACACCATATATTTT.

This chain links TRBV5-1 with TRBJ2-2; TRBD2 agrees at 9 bases. This CDR3 region has 19 residues. CDR1 and CDR2 from the germline V gene are SGHRS and YFSETQ. V gave up 0 bases and J gave up 0 bases; unmatched junction bases: 9. The DNA of the CDR3 is TGCGCCAGCAGCTTGGATCCAACGGGACTAGCATCGAACACCGGGGAGCTGTTTTTT. Its translation is CASSLDPTGLASNTGELFF.

The chain joins TRBV9 to TRBJ1-4, with 9 nucleotides matching TRBD1. Trimming removed 4 bases from V and 7 bases from J; junction bases left unmatched: 8. Germline CDR1 reads SGDLS; CDR2 reads YYNGEE. The CDR3 spans 15 residues. DNA of the CDR3: TGTGCCAGCAGCTCACAGGGGGCGCGTAGTGAAAAACTGTTTTTT. Encoded protein: CASSSQGARSEKLFF. Drawing the rest from reference TRBV9 and TRBJ1-4, the complete variable domain is DSGVTQTPKHLITATGQRVTLRCSPRSGDLSVYWYQQSLDQGLQFLIQYYNGEERAKGNILERFSAQQFPDLHSELNLSSLELGDSALYFCASSSQGARSEKLFFGSGTQLSVL.

This chain links TRBV2 with TRBJ1-2, with a possible D match to TRBD1 (6 bases). The germline V gene encodes CDR1 SNHLY and CDR2 FYNNEI. The V end was cut by 5 bases, the J end by 2 bases, with 18 bases between. This CDR3 has 16 amino acids. The CDR3 DNA sequence: TGTGCCAGCAGTCTACTCCGGGACAAAACAAACTATGGCTACACCTTC. It translates to CASSLLRDKTNYGYTF.

The V gene is TRBV9, the J gene TRBJ2-1, with TRBD1 matching over 10 bases. V lost 3 bases and J lost 4; bases outside the gene matches: 1. Per germline, CDR1 SGDLS and CDR2 YYNGEE. The CDR3 sequence is 14 residues long. The CDR3 sequence is CASSEGQGYNEQFF. Written as DNA, the CDR3 is TGTGCCAGCAGCGAGGGACAGGGGTACAATGAGCAGTTCTTC.

This chain connects TRBV4-1 to TRBJ2-7, with 11 bases that match TRBD2. CDR1 is MGHRA, CDR2 YSYEKL, per germline. The ends lost 2 bases at V and 4 bases at J; junction bases unmatched: 7. The CDR3 is 16 residues long. The CDR3 protein is CASSQWLAGGIYEQYF. In nucleotides, the CDR3 is TGCGCCAGCAGCCAATGGCTAGCGGGGGGAATATACGAGCAGTACTTC.

This rearrangement joins TRBV19 to TRBJ1-1, with D possibly matching TRBD1 (5 bases). Deletions cut 1 base from V and 1 base from J, with 10 bases between. CDR1 is LNHDA and CDR2 is SQIVND in the germline V gene (reference sequence). The CDR3 runs to 15 residues. In nucleotides, the CDR3 is TGTGCCAGTAGTATAGTAGGGACTTCGAACACTGAAGCTTTCTTT. Its translation is CASSIVGTSNTEAFF.

CDR3 bases: TGTGCCAGCAGCTCACAGGGAGACACTGAAGCTTTCTTT. It specifies CASSSQGDTEAFF. The rearrangement uses TRBV7-9 and TRBJ1-1; D is perhaps TRBD1 (6 bases). Deletions cut 4 bases from V and 3 bases from J, with 9 bases between. Germline V lookup: CDR1 SEHNR, CDR2 FQNEAQ (reference sequence). This CDR3 spans 13 amino acids.

The V gene is TRBV3-1 (or the pseudogene TRBV3-2), the J gene TRBJ1-4; 11 nucleotides agree with TRBD1. The CDR3 consists of 17 residues. Germline V CDR1 and CDR2: LGHDT, YNNKEL (reference sequence). V lost 6 bases to trimming and J lost 3 bases; unmatched junction nucleotides: 9. For the CDR3, the DNA is TGTGCCAGCAGGGGGGGACAGGGGGTTACAGCTAATGAAAAACTGTTTTTT. This encodes CASRGGQGVTANEKLFF.

This chain connects TRBV29-1 to TRBJ1-5; 9 bases match TRBD1. Germline assignment: CDR1 SQVTM and CDR2 ANQGSEA. After removal of 6 bases from V and 8 bases from J, the junction contained 14 bases not matched to a gene. The CDR3 runs to 15 residues. The CDR3 DNA sequence: TGCAGCGTAGCCACAGGGGGCGGGCCCCAGGAGCCCCAGCATTTT. This gives the protein CSVATGGGPQEPQHF.

This clone has more than one count but fewer than ten. Here the CDR3 reads CASSLDSNTEAFF. For the CDR3, the DNA is TGTGCCAGCAGTTTAGACAGCAACACTGAAGCTTTCTTT. The chain has TRBV28 and TRBJ1-1, with a tentative D call TRBD1 (5 bases). This CDR3 spans 13 amino acids. V lost 2 bases and J lost 2, with 6 bases in between. The V gene's germline CDR1 is MDHEN and CDR2 SYDVKM.

The V and J genes are TRBV19 and TRBJ2-2; 10 bases map to TRBD2. This CDR3 is built from 15 residues. Germline CDR1 LNHDA, CDR2 SQIVND (reference sequence). V shed 7 bases and J 1 base; nucleotides not matched to a gene: 3. CDR3 DNA sequence: TGTGCCAGTAAAAGCGGGGGGGAGAACACCGGGGAGCTGTTTTTT. It yields the protein CASKSGGENTGELFF. The full variable domain, completed using reference TRBV19 and TRBJ2-2, is DGGITQSPKYLFRKEGQNVTLSCEQNLNHDAMYWYRQDPGQGLRLIYYSQIVNDFQKGDIAEGYSVSREKKESFPLTVTSAQKNPTAFYLCASKSGGENTGELFFGEGSRLTVL.

The chain recombines TRBV27 with TRBJ2-5, with 8 bases lining up with TRBD1. The CDR3 runs 16 residues. The germline V gene has CDR1 MNHEY and CDR2 SMNVEV (reference sequence). The J segment lost 5 bases and the V segment lost 3 bases, leaving 11 bases of the junction unmatched. CDR3 DNA: TGTGCCAGCAGTTTTACGGTCAGGGGGCGCTTGGAGACCCAGTACTTC. It yields the protein CASSFTVRGRLETQYF.

The rearrangement uses TRBV10-3 and TRBJ1-5, with TRBD1 matching over 7 bases. The germline V gene has CDR1 ENHRY and CDR2 SYGVKD. The CDR3 contains 13 residues. DNA of the CDR3: TGTGCATCAGGGGGAACGAGCAATCAGCCCCAGCATTTT. This codes for CASGGTSNQPQHF.

The chain links TRBV29-1 to TRBJ1-1; D call uncertain. The CDR3 covers 11 residues. The V end was cut by 6 bases, the J end by 7 bases, with 12 bases between. The germline V gene encodes CDR1 SQVTM and CDR2 ANQGSEA. In DNA, the CDR3 is TGCAGCGTGCGACCGGGAGTTGAAGCTTTCTTT. Translation gives CSVRPGVEAFF.

The table lists this clone with a few counts. CDR3 DNA sequence: TGTGCCAGCAGTGAAGCCCGAGGGCCTTGGAACATTCAGTACTTC. This codes for CASSEARGPWNIQYF. The chain employs TRBV6-1 and TRBJ2-4; D might be TRBD2 (5 bases). The length of the CDR3 is 15 residues. Germline lookup yields CDR1 MNHNS and CDR2 SASEGT. V was trimmed by 0 bases and J by 7 bases, leaving 13 bases between them.

Note on this clone: This same CDR3 is encoded by further DNA sequences in the sample. The chain has TRBV30 and TRBJ2-7; the D gene is possibly TRBD2 (5 bases). This CDR3 has 12 amino acids. V lost 2 bases and J 1 base, leaving 6 bases between the germline ends. Germline CDR1 is GTSNPN and CDR2 is SVGIG (reference sequence). CDR3 in amino acids: CAWSRGSYEQYF. The DNA for the CDR3 is TGTGCCTGGAGTCGAGGGTCCTACGAGCAGTACTTC. Using reference TRBV30 and TRBJ2-7 for the parts outside the CDR3, the full variable domain is SQTIHQWPATLVQPVGSPLSLECTVEGTSNPNLYWYRQAAGRGLQLLFYSVGIGQISSEVPQNLSASRPQDRQFILSSKKLLLSDSGFYLCAWSRGSYEQYFGPGTRLTVT.

The chain carries TRBV3-1 (or the pseudogene TRBV3-2) and TRBJ2-5; TRBD2 matches 8 bases. The V and J ends lost 4 bases and 5 bases, in that order; junction bases with no gene match: 12. Germline CDR1 reads LGHDT; CDR2 reads YNNKEL (reference sequence). The CDR3 is 16 residues long. The DNA for the CDR3 is TGTGCCAGCAGCCCCCGGGGAGGTAGCGGGGTCGAGACCCAGTACTTC. Its protein product is CASSPRGGSGVETQYF.

V is TRBV30 and J is TRBJ1-4; 9 positions agree with TRBD1. Germline assignment: CDR1 GTSNPN and CDR2 SVGIG (reference sequence). The CDR3 covers 15 residues. With V trimmed by 3 bases and J by 7 bases, 9 bases remained unmatched. The chain's CDR3 is CAWSQGQGRSEKLFF. CDR3 bases: TGTGCCTGGAGCCAGGGACAGGGCCGTAGTGAAAAACTGTTTTTT.

The V gene is TRBV6-5, the J gene TRBJ2-3; 14 positions agree with TRBD2. The CDR3 has 14 amino acids. In germline, CDR1 is MNHEY, CDR2 SVGAGI. With 11 bases clipped from V and 5 bases from J, the junction kept 6 bases outside the gene matches. CDR3 bases: TGTGCCGGCGGGACTAGCGGGGGCCTAGATACGCAGTATTTT. Translated: CAGGTSGGLDTQYF.

The rearrangement uses TRBV5-1 and TRBJ1-3, with 11 nucleotides matching TRBD1. Unmatched junction bases numbered 10, after V lost 5 bases and J lost 3 bases. The CDR3 is 17 amino acids. Per germline, CDR1 SGHRS and CDR2 YFSETQ. CDR3 coding DNA: TGCGCCAGCAGTTCAGGGACAGGGGGGAGAAATGGAAACACCATATATTTT. Amino acid sequence: CASSSGTGGRNGNTIYF.

This chain connects TRBV3-1 (or the pseudogene TRBV3-2) to TRBJ2-5, with TRBD2 matching over 13 bases. This CDR3 region has 16 residues. The trim removed 4 bases at V and 1 base at J, leaving 3 bases unmatched. Germline V gene lookup returns CDR1 LGHDT and CDR2 YNNKEL (reference sequence). The CDR3 protein is CASSPLAGGPQETQYF. As DNA, the CDR3 is TGTGCCAGCAGCCCACTAGCGGGGGGGCCCCAAGAGACCCAGTACTTC.

This sequence joins TRBV5-1 and TRBJ2-7; 10 bases line up with TRBD1. Germline V CDR1 and CDR2: SGHRS, YFSETQ. Unmatched junction bases numbered 12, after V lost 3 bases and J lost 3 bases. CDR3 size: 17 residues. The chain's CDR3 is CASSSKNTGTGDYEQYF. The CDR3 DNA reads as TGCGCCAGCAGCTCGAAGAACACCGGGACAGGGGACTACGAGCAGTACTTC. Filled out from reference TRBV5-1 and TRBJ2-7, the complete variable domain reads KAGVTQTPRYLIKTRGQQVTLSCSPISGHRSVSWYQQTPGQGLQFLFEYFSETQRNKGNFPGRFSGRQFSNSRSEMNVSTLELGDSALYLCASSSKNTGTGDYEQYFGPGTRLTVT.

This clone came up a few times. This sequence joins TRBV29-1 and TRBJ2-7, with 8 bases aligning to TRBD1. The V gene end was trimmed by 4 bases and the J gene end by 6 bases; junction bases not matched to a gene: 8. This CDR3 is built from 13 residues. Germline CDR1 SQVTM, CDR2 ANQGSEA. CDR3 nucleotides: TGCAGCGTTGCTACCGGGACAGGCGGCGAGCAGTACTTC. Translation gives CSVATGTGGEQYF.

The V gene is TRBV6-5, the J gene TRBJ1-5; tentative D call: TRBD1 (5 bases). The germline V and J ends were trimmed by 4 bases and 6 bases, with 16 bases remaining between them. This CDR3 is 15 amino acids long. The germline V gene encodes CDR1 MNHEY and CDR2 SVGAGI. The CDR3 region is CASSSSVGVGQPQHF. DNA of the CDR3: TGTGCCAGCAGTTCGTCGGTAGGGGTAGGTCAGCCCCAGCATTTT.

The chain is built from TRBV6-5 and TRBJ1-6; D is ambiguous. Trimming left V 6 bases short and J 10 bases short, with 7 bases between. The CDR3 runs 11 residues. CDR1 and CDR2 from the germline V gene are MNHEY and SVGAGI. The CDR3 region is CASRHNSPLHF. The CDR3 DNA is TGTGCCAGCAGGCACAACTCACCCCTCCACTTT.

The chain couples TRBV5-5 to TRBJ1-2; D not resolved. With 0 bases removed from V and 4 bases from J, the gap between germline ends came to 16 bases. This CDR3 has 16 residues. Germline lookup yields CDR1 SGHKS and CDR2 YYEKEE (reference sequence). The CDR3 spells CASSLGPPGKGYGYTF. In DNA form, the CDR3 reads TGTGCCAGCAGCTTGGGGCCACCGGGGAAGGGCTATGGCTACACCTTC.

CDR3 bases: TGTGCCAGCAGTTCCTCCGGGACAGGGGCCGTACTCTATGGCTACACCTTC. Protein: CASSSSGTGAVLYGYTF. The chain joins TRBV27 to TRBJ1-2, with TRBD1 identical over 10 bases. Germline V gene sequence: CDR1 MNHEY, CDR2 SMNVEV (reference sequence). The CDR3 is made up of 17 amino acids. Trimming at V came to 4 bases and at J to 4 bases, leaving 12 bases not matched to a gene.